This is a list of T cell receptor beta chains from one sample in a study of CD8+ T cells in alopecia areata. Assay: immunoSEQ multiplex PCR; the TCRdb copy retains only in-frame clones and omits some. Of approximately 89,000 clones detected, just over 50% appear once; the ten largest clones hold around 5%. The sequenced sample consisted of NKG2D-high CD8+ T cells sorted from blood. The source is a human donor with alopecia areata. The CDR3 runs from the conserved cysteine through the conserved F or W. Each record gives: D gene, J gene, V gene, clone size, CDR3 DNA, CDR3 protein. D genes are given only for firm matches. Size is stated for part of the rows, as once, few or many counts, or as a class when the clone is expanded.

>.|TRBJ2-7|TRBV5-1|.
TGCGCCAGCAGCTTGGGGGGTGAATTCTACGAGCAGTACTTC
CASSLGGEFYEQYF
>.|TRBJ2-1|TRBV27|.
TGTGCCAGCAGTCCGACTGGCAATGAGCAGTTCTTC
CASSPTGNEQFF
>.|TRBJ2-3|TRBV28|.
TGTGCCAGCAGTTCGGACAGTAGCACAGATACGCAGTATTTT
CASSSDSSTDTQYF
>.|TRBJ2-7|TRBV27|.
TGTGCCAGCAGTTTATTCGGGCTCTACGAGCAGTACTTC
CASSLFGLYEQYF
>.|TRBJ2-3|TRBV5-4|.
TGTGCCAGCAGCTTGCCCGACACAGATACGCAGTATTTT
CASSLPDTDTQYF
>.|TRBJ2-7|TRBV29-1|few
TGCAGCGCTGGGACGGGAACCTACGAGCAGTACTTC
CSAGTGTYEQYF
>.|TRBJ2-7|TRBV7-2|few
TGTGCCAGCAGTCCCGGCTCCTACGAGCAGTACTTC
CASSPGSYEQYF
>TRBD1|TRBJ2-1|TRBV7-9|few
TGTGCCAGCAGCGGACAGGGGGCGCCTTTCTTC
CASSGQGAPFF
>.|TRBJ1-2|TRBV2|.
TGTGCCACCTCCAGCAATCAGGGTCCGAACTATGGCTACACCTTC
CATSSNQGPNYGYTF
>.|TRBJ1-1|TRBV19|.
TGTGCCAGTAGGAAGGGGGACACTGAAGCTTTCTTT
CASRKGDTEAFF
>.|TRBJ1-2|TRBV4-1|.
TGCGCCAGCAGCCATTCGGTTTATGGTGGCTACACCTTC
CASSHSVYGGYTF
>.|TRBJ2-7|TRBV25-1|.
TGTGCCAGCAGTGTTGACTGGTCTAACGAGCAGTACTTC
CASSVDWSNEQYF
>.|TRBJ2-1|TRBV4-3|.
TGCGCCAGCAGCCCCACCTCCTACAATGAGCAGTTCTTC
CASSPTSYNEQFF
>.|TRBJ1-1|TRBV5-1|.
TGCGCCAGCAGCTTGCCCGGGAACACTGAAGCTTTCTTT
CASSLPGNTEAFF
>.|TRBJ2-7|TRBV27|.
TGTGCCAGCACGGTGGGGAACGAGCAGTACTTC
CASTVGNEQYF
>.|TRBJ2-5|TRBV27|.
TGTGCCAGCAGTTCGCAGGGGGGAGAGACCCAGTACTTC
CASSSQGGETQYF